The clone carrying this T cell receptor (beta chain) was counted many times. A single record per CDR3 protein comes from TCRdb applying MiXCR to the 5' RACE reads. The sample has 280,000 or so distinct CDR3 sequences; about 8.1% are singletons. This sample was included in a study of identical twins. Germline loops: CDR1 MDHEN, CDR2 SYDVKM. V gave up 3 bases and J gave up 5 bases, with 10 bases separating them. CDR3 length: 14 amino acids. A further study also used this sample, focusing on yellow fever vaccine responses in identical twins.

This chain connects TRBV28 to TRBJ1-4; D call uncertain. The sequence came from a woman between 18 and 29 years old in good health. Sequencing was performed on memory (CD45RO+) T cells sorted from blood. CDR3 bases: TGTGCCAGCAGTTTCCAAGGAGAAAATGAAAAACTGTTTTTT. Translation: CASSFQGENEKLFF. Using reference TRBV28 and TRBJ1-4 for the parts outside the CDR3, the full variable domain is DVKVTQSSRYLVKRTGEKVFLECVQDMDHENMFWYRQDPGLGLRLIYFSYDVKMKEKGDIPEGYSVSREKKERFSLILESASTNQTSMYLCASSFQGENEKLFFGSGTQLSVL.